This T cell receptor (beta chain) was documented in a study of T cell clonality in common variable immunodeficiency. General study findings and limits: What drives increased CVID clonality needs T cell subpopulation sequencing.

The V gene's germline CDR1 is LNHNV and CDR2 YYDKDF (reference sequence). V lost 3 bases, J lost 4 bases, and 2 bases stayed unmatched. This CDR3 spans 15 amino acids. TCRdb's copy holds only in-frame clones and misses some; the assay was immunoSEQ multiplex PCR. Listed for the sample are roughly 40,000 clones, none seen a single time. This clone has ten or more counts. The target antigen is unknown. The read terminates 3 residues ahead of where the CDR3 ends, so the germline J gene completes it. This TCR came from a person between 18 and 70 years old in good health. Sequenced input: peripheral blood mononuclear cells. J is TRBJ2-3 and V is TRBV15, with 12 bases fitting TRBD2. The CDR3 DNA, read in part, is TGTGCCACCAGCAGGACTAGCGGGAGTCCAGATACG. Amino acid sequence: CATSRTSGSPDT. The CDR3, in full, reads CATSRTSGSPDTQYF.